One and the same sample provided the 12 T cell receptor beta chains below, sequenced in a study of T-cell reconstitution after alpha-beta-depleted transplantation in children (dated by TCRdb to 2016 to 2017). The treatment or condition label for this specimen denotes: allogeneic hematopoietic cell transplantation with graft depleted of TCRalphabeta T cells and CD19 B cells. The library was generated by PCR. For sequencing, an Illumina HiSeq 2500 was employed. TCR library preparation used molecular barcoding, with unique molecular identifiers applied to normalize quantification of the TCRbeta repertoire. Using fastp at Q25 and MiXCR, TCRdb reprocessed the public reads and kept productive beta chains. Each entry merges the rows of one CDR3 protein and shows their most common DNA and genes. Present in this sample are some 830,000 distinct CDR3 sequences, roughly 15% of which were seen just once. Jointly, the top ten make up around 4.5% of the sample.

The material was PBMCs, mostly from graft donor cells, obtained 360 days after TCRalphabeta/CD19-depleted stem cell transplant. These receptors were collected from a male patient aged 10 to 17 who had a stem cell transplant for acute lymphoblastic leukemia, so the T cells may come from the graft donor.

DNA for the CDR3: TGTGCCAGTTTGACAGGGTGGTATGCTGTAAGGGGAAACACCATATATTTT. Translating gives CASLTGWYAVRGNTIYF. The chain has TRBV12-3 or TRBV12-4 and TRBJ1-3, with 7 bases fitting TRBD1. Trimming cost V 9 bases and J 4 bases; bases outside gene matches: 18. CDR3 size: 17 residues.

This clonotype was detected only a few times. The chain has TRBV3-1 and TRBJ2-2; a possible D gene is TRBD1 (6 bases). CDR3 size: 13 residues. V was trimmed by 4 bases and J by 8 bases, leaving 11 bases between them. Germline CDR1 reads LGHDT; CDR2 reads YNNKEL (reference sequence). CDR3 amino acids: CASSRGTTGELFF. In nucleotides, the CDR3 is TGTGCCAGCAGCCGTGGGACAACTGGGGAGCTGTTTTTT. Variable domain in full (rest from reference TRBV3-1 and TRBJ2-2): DTAVSQTPKYLVTQMGNDKSIKCEQNLGHDTMYWYKQDSKKFLKIMFSYNNKELIINETVPNRFSPKSPDKAHLNLHINSLELGDSAVYFCASSRGTTGELFFGEGSRLTVL.

The chain combines TRBV27 with TRBJ2-3; 9 nucleotides align to TRBD1. The CDR3 consists of 14 residues. V lost 8 bases to trimming and J lost 3 bases; unmatched junction nucleotides: 6. Looked up from germline, CDR1 is MNHEY and CDR2 is SMNVEV (reference sequence). The chain's CDR3 is CASLGQGRTDTQYF. In nucleotides, the CDR3 is TGTGCCAGCCTTGGACAGGGGAGAACAGATACGCAGTATTTT.

The chain joins TRBV18 to TRBJ2-4, with TRBD1 as a possible D gene (5 bases). The CDR3 covers 15 residues. Per the germline V gene, CDR1 is KGHSH and CDR2 is LQKENI. Trimming left V 1 base short and J 6 bases short, with 13 bases between. Here the CDR3 reads CASSPLWQGGNIQYF. CDR3 bases: TGTGCCAGCTCACCACTCTGGCAGGGTGGAAACATTCAGTACTTC.

This clonotype has more than one count but fewer than ten. The gene calls are TRBV12-3 or TRBV12-4 and TRBJ2-3, with 8 bases that match TRBD2. Trimming took 8 bases from V and 5 from J; bases not matched to a gene: 15. This CDR3 region has 16 residues. The CDR3 is CASQRPGGVSGDTQYF. CDR3 sequence (DNA): TGTGCCAGCCAACGCCCGGGAGGGGTTTCAGGAGATACGCAGTATTTT.

The rearrangement links TRBV2 to TRBJ2-7; D is perhaps TRBD1 or TRBD2 (5 bases each). CDR1 and CDR2 from the germline V gene are SNHLY and FYNNEI. Trimming removed 3 bases from V and 4 bases from J, with 13 bases in between. The CDR3 spans 14 residues. The CDR3 region is CASSDRDGWYEQYF. Here the CDR3 DNA reads TGTGCCAGCAGTGACCGGGACGGTTGGTACGAGCAGTACTTC.

The chain employs TRBV5-1 and TRBJ2-7, with TRBD2 identical over 12 bases. The V gene end was trimmed by 5 bases and the J gene end by 0 bases; junction bases not matched to a gene: 6. CDR3 length: 16 residues. Germline V lookup: CDR1 SGHRS, CDR2 YFSETQ. The CDR3 loop is CASRRLAGVFSYEQYF. The CDR3 DNA sequence: TGCGCCAGCAGACGACTAGCGGGAGTCTTCTCCTACGAGCAGTACTTC.

J is TRBJ2-5 and V is TRBV6-2 or TRBV6-3; tentative D call: TRBD2 (5 bases). The germline V and J ends were trimmed by 7 bases and 7 bases, with 16 bases remaining between them. Germline CDR1 is MNHEY and CDR2 is SVGEGT. The CDR3 has 13 amino acids. The CDR3 DNA reads as TGTGCCAGCATTATGGATCGCCGGGGGACCCAGTACTTC. This sequence encodes CASIMDRRGTQYF.

The rearrangement uses TRBV7-3 and TRBJ2-1; D ambiguous. Trimming left V 2 bases short and J 3 bases short, with 11 bases between. Germline V gives CDR1 SGHTA, CDR2 FQGTGA. The CDR3 has 15 amino acids. In nucleotides, the CDR3 is TGTGCCAGCAGCTTAGTCCGGGTCCTCTACAATGAGCAGTTCTTC. Its translation: CASSLVRVLYNEQFF.

V is TRBV7-8 and J is TRBJ2-3; 8 bases align to TRBD2. The germline CDR1 and CDR2 sequences are SGHVS and FQNEAQ. The CDR3 has 16 residues. V shed 1 base and J 4 bases; nucleotides not matched to a gene: 7. CDR3 in amino acids: CASSLVSREGADTQYF. In DNA, the CDR3 is TGTGCCAGCAGCTTAGTATCCCGGGAGGGAGCAGATACGCAGTATTTT. The whole variable domain, filled in from reference TRBV7-8 and TRBJ2-3, reads GAGVSQSPRYKVAKRGQDVALRCDPISGHVSLFWYQQALGQGPEFLTYFQNEAQLDKSGLPSDRFFAERPEGSVSTLKIQRTQQEDSAVYLCASSLVSREGADTQYFGPGTRLTVL.

This clonotype was seen only a few times. V and J are TRBV11-1 and TRBJ2-3; 13 bases map to TRBD2. CDR3 length: 19 amino acids. CDR1 and CDR2 from the germline V gene are SGHAT and FQDESV (reference sequence). V shed 6 bases, J shed 2 bases, and the junction held 14 bases outside the gene matches. CDR3 sequence reads: CASSLLESGTSGNTDTQYF. CDR3 DNA sequence: TGTGCCAGCAGTCTACTTGAAAGCGGGACTAGCGGGAACACAGATACGCAGTATTTT. The full variable domain, in which reference TRBV11-1 and TRBJ2-3 provide the parts outside the CDR3, is EAEVAQSPRYKITEKSQAVAFWCDPISGHATLYWYRQILGQGPELLVQFQDESVVDDSQLPKDRFSAERLKGVDSTLKIQPAELGDSAMYLCASSLLESGTSGNTDTQYFGPGTRLTVL.

This clonotype appeared a few times. This chain joins TRBV5-1 and TRBJ2-5, with D unclear. The germline V gene has CDR1 SGHRS and CDR2 YFSETQ. The CDR3 has 16 amino acids. Trimming left V 0 bases short and J 1 base short, with 13 bases between. CDR3 residues: CASSLVVGTLQETQYF. The CDR3 nucleotides read TGCGCCAGCAGCTTGGTTGTAGGCACGCTCCAAGAGACCCAGTACTTC.